The 3 T cell receptor beta chains in this list originate from one sample, sequenced in a study of ipilimumab plus nivolumab after autologous stem cell transplantation. Sequencing used immunoSEQ multiplex PCR; TCRdb keeps in-frame clones, though not all of them. The sample consists of roughly 15,000 clones, about 77% of them appearing once. Sequenced material: PBMCs, taken in a trial of ipilimumab plus nivolumab as post-transplant consolidation. These receptors came from a male donor with diffuse large B-cell lymphoma.

The rearrangement links TRBV6-5 to TRBJ2-5; 7 bases match TRBD1. CDR1 and CDR2 (germline): MNHEY, SVGAGI. The CDR3 loop spans 12 amino acids. The V gene end was trimmed by 2 bases and the J gene end by 7 bases; junction bases not matched to a gene: 1. The CDR3 DNA reads TGTGCCAGCAGTTACACAGGGGTGACCCAGTACTTC. Translated, it gives CASSYTGVTQYF.

V usage is TRBV9 and J usage is TRBJ2-1; TRBD2 matches at 16 bases. CDR1 is SGDLS, CDR2 YYNGEE, per germline. V dropped 4 bases and J dropped 4; count of bases not matched to a gene: 11. CDR3 size: 19 residues. In DNA, the CDR3 is TGTGCCAGCAGCCCCACCGGGACTAGCGGGGGGGGGATATACAATGAGCAGTTCTTC. It yields the protein CASSPTGTSGGGIYNEQFF.

The chain couples TRBV10-1 to TRBJ2-2; D remains ambiguous. Between the trimmed V and J ends, which lost 5 bases and 0 bases, there was a span of 10 bases. The CDR3 covers 15 residues. Germline CDR1 reads WNHNN; CDR2 reads SYGVQD (reference sequence). Here the CDR3 DNA reads TGCGCCAGCAGTCGGCAGGATTCGAACACCGGGGAGCTGTTTTTT. This sequence encodes CASSRQDSNTGELFF.